The 16 T cell receptor beta chains below all came from one sample that was sequenced in a study of regulatory T cells in long-lasting Graves disease. Assembly of TCR beta libraries relied on iRepertoire HTBI primers together with Arm-PCR of CDR3 regions. MiXCR, applied by TCRdb to the multiplex PCR reads, yields one record per CDR3 protein. The data contain approximately 540,000 distinct CDR3 sequences, 9.5% to 15% of them singletons. Indicated time point: newly diagnosed GD, antithyroid drugs for less than 3 months. PBMCs provided the RNA from which the TCR library was made. These data were likewise used in another study, on T cells in Graves' hyperthyroidism and ophthalmopathy.

Sample: peripheral blood mononuclear cells (PBMCs), taken at new diagnosis, from a patient treated with antithyroid drugs. The receptors shown here come from a woman in her thirties with Graves disease.

This clonotype has only a few counts. This chain connects TRBV6-5 to TRBJ2-2; D is undetermined. The CDR3 is made up of 15 amino acids. V was clipped by 0 bases and J by 1 base, with 6 bases between them. CDR1 is MNHEY and CDR2 is SVGAGI in the germline V gene. The CDR3 is CASSYSNVNTGELFF. CDR3 DNA: TGTGCCAGCAGTTACTCGAATGTGAACACCGGGGAGCTGTTTTTT.

This clonotype showed up many times. The chain carries TRBV3-1 and TRBJ2-7, with no clear D. The germline V gene encodes CDR1 LGHDT and CDR2 YNNKEL (reference sequence). Trimming shortened V by 4 bases and J by 4 bases, and 20 bases separated the two germline ends. The CDR3 is made up of 16 amino acids. The chain's CDR3 is CASSPMSPTRKYEQYF. CDR3 sequence (DNA): TGTGCCAGCAGCCCCATGAGCCCAACCAGAAAATACGAGCAGTACTTC.

This clonotype was counted only a few times. This sequence joins TRBV19 and TRBJ2-6; D is undetermined. This CDR3 has 16 amino acids. The V end was cut by 2 bases, the J end by 2 bases, with 10 bases between. From germline, CDR1 is LNHDA and CDR2 SQIVND (reference sequence). The CDR3 region is CASSINPETGANVLTF. CDR3 coding DNA: TGTGCCAGTAGTATAAATCCGGAAACTGGGGCCAACGTCCTGACTTTC.

This clonotype was seen a few times. J is TRBJ2-4 and V is TRBV28; 10 nucleotides agree with TRBD2. The CDR3 sequence is 21 residues long. V trimming: 6 bases; J trimming: 3 bases; junction bases outside the gene matches: 23. Germline V gives CDR1 MDHEN, CDR2 SYDVKM. The CDR3 sequence: CASSPAAGGPFSGWGKNIQYF. The CDR3 DNA reads TGTGCCAGCAGCCCCGCAGCGGGAGGGCCTTTTAGTGGTTGGGGCAAAAACATTCAGTACTTC.

This clonotype was detected many times. V is TRBV11-3 and J is TRBJ2-3, with 10 bases that match TRBD2. The CDR3 length is 16 residues. The V segment lost 3 bases and the J segment 0 bases; nucleotides outside the gene matches: 3. CDR1 is SGHNT, CDR2 YENEEA, per germline. The CDR3: CASSFGLAVSTDTQYF. The CDR3 DNA is TGTGCCAGCAGCTTCGGACTAGCGGTTAGCACAGATACGCAGTATTTT. Filled out from reference TRBV11-3 and TRBJ2-3, the complete variable domain reads EAGVVQSPRYKIIEKKQPVAFWCNPISGHNTLYWYLQNLGQGPELLIRYENEEAVDDSQLPKDRFSAERLKGVDSTLKIQPAELGDSAVYLCASSFGLAVSTDTQYFGPGTRLTVL.

This clonotype appeared many times. This sequence joins TRBV18 and TRBJ2-7, with TRBD1 matching over 12 bases. The CDR3 consists of 15 residues. The germline gives CDR1 KGHSH, CDR2 LQKENI. The J segment lost 2 bases and the V segment lost 4 bases, leaving 3 bases of the junction unmatched. CDR3 nucleotides: TGTGCCAGCTCACGCGGGACAGGGGGCCCCTACGAGCAGTACTTC. Its protein is CASSRGTGGPYEQYF.

The chain recombines TRBV29-1 with TRBJ2-7; D remains ambiguous. Trimming removed 4 bases from V and 1 base from J, with 14 bases in between. CDR3 length equals 14 residues. Germline CDR1 SQVTM, CDR2 ANQGSEA. The CDR3 sequence: CSVGSWDPSYEQYF. The CDR3 DNA sequence: TGCAGCGTTGGATCGTGGGATCCTTCCTACGAGCAGTACTTC.

V and J are TRBV6-5 and TRBJ1-1; D call uncertain. V was shortened by 0 bases and J by 5 bases, with 16 bases between the two germline ends. The germline CDR1 and CDR2 sequences are MNHEY and SVGAGI. The CDR3 sequence is 16 residues long. CDR3 loop: CASSYSQKAIWTEAFF. The DNA of the CDR3 is TGTGCCAGCAGTTACTCGCAAAAGGCGATTTGGACTGAAGCTTTCTTT.

This clonotype was counted a few times. The V call is TRBV19, the J call TRBJ1-2; D is unclear. Trimming took 5 bases from V and 4 from J, leaving 8 bases between them. The CDR3 is 12 residues long. The V gene's germline CDR1 is LNHDA and CDR2 SQIVND (reference sequence). The CDR3 DNA reads as TGTGCCAGTAGTGTCTACACCTATGGCTACACCTTC. Amino acids: CASSVYTYGYTF.

This clonotype was recorded many times. The chain carries TRBV27 and TRBJ1-1, with 7 nucleotides matching TRBD1. The CDR3 consists of 17 residues. Unmatched junction bases numbered 8, after V lost 0 bases and J lost 1 base. CDR1 is MNHEY, CDR2 SMNVEV, per germline (reference sequence). The CDR3 spells CASSLSRRGRGNTEAFF. The CDR3 DNA reads as TGTGCCAGCAGTTTATCAAGGAGGGGGCGGGGGAACACTGAAGCTTTCTTT.

This clonotype was recorded at least ten times. This sequence joins TRBV6-1 and TRBJ1-1, with D tentatively TRBD1 (5 bases). Germline CDR1 MNHNS, CDR2 SASEGT. This CDR3 contains 14 residues. V was pared by 6 bases and J by 0 bases, with 11 bases between. The DNA for the CDR3 is TGTGCCAGCAGGAAGACAGAGATGAACACTGAAGCTTTCTTT. Residues: CASRKTEMNTEAFF.

This clonotype was picked up a small number of times. This chain connects TRBV20-1 to TRBJ2-7, with D perhaps matching TRBD1 or TRBD2 (6 bases each). Trimming removed 0 bases from V and 3 bases from J, with 18 bases in between. CDR1 and CDR2 (germline): DFQATT, SNEGSKA (reference sequence). This CDR3 has 16 residues. The CDR3: CSARDVAGAGLYEQYF. The CDR3 DNA is TGCAGTGCTAGAGACGTGGCAGGGGCGGGACTCTACGAGCAGTACTTC.

The chain employs TRBV6-2 or TRBV6-3 and TRBJ2-3, with 12 bases matching TRBD2. With 7 bases clipped from V and 5 bases from J, the junction kept 7 bases outside the gene matches. This CDR3 is 15 amino acids long. Germline-derived CDR1 and CDR2 are MNHEY and SVGEGT. CDR3 bases: TGTGCCAGCACCCCGGGGGGACTAGCGGGAGATACGCAGTATTTT. It is translated as CASTPGGLAGDTQYF.

This clonotype was counted at least ten times. The V call is TRBV7-9, the J call TRBJ2-2; no firm D call. With 5 bases removed from V and 4 bases from J, the gap between germline ends came to 11 bases. The CDR3 sequence is 14 residues long. The V gene's germline CDR1 is SEHNR and CDR2 FQNEAQ (reference sequence). The CDR3 spells CASSETLTTGELFF. The CDR3 DNA is TGTGCCAGCAGCGAGACTCTTACCACCGGGGAGCTGTTTTTT.

This clonotype was seen ten or more times. V is TRBV28 and J is TRBJ2-7, with 7 bases aligning to TRBD2. The junction had 3 bases not matched to a gene; V was cut back by 1 base and J by 6 bases. This CDR3 is 13 amino acids long. CDR1 is MDHEN and CDR2 is SYDVKM in the germline V gene. DNA for the CDR3: TGTGCCAGCAGTTTATTTCGCGGGGGCGAGCAGTACTTC. Its protein product is CASSLFRGGEQYF. The full variable domain, in which reference TRBV28 and TRBJ2-7 provide the parts outside the CDR3, is DVKVTQSSRYLVKRTGEKVFLECVQDMDHENMFWYRQDPGLGLRLIYFSYDVKMKEKGDIPEGYSVSREKKERFSLILESASTNQTSMYLCASSLFRGGEQYFGPGTRLTVT.

The chain combines TRBV7-3 with TRBJ2-2; no definite D call. The germline V and J ends were trimmed by 7 bases and 0 bases, with 6 bases remaining between them. Germline V gene data show CDR1 as SGHTA and CDR2 as FQGTGA. This CDR3 spans 13 amino acids. The CDR3 bases are TGTGCCAGCACTTCCCCGAACACCGGGGAGCTGTTTTTT. Protein sequence: CASTSPNTGELFF. The entire variable domain, with the rest obtained from reference TRBV7-3 and TRBJ2-2, is as follows: GAGVSQTPSNKVTEKGKYVELRCDPISGHTALYWYRQSLGQGPEFLIYFQGTGAADDSGLPNDRFFAVRPEGSVSTLKIQRTERGDSAVYLCASTSPNTGELFFGEGSRLTVL.